The 20 T cell receptor beta chains listed next were all sequenced from one sample in a study of cytotoxic CD8 clonotypes in ibrutinib-treated CLL. Some clones are missing from TCRdb's copy, which holds only in-frame ones; the method was immunoSEQ multiplex PCR. The data hold more than 150,000 clones, with about two thirds observed a single time. The sequencing used PBMCs, collected after 24 months of ibrutinib treatment. Source of these receptors: a human donor with chronic lymphocytic leukemia.

The chain employs TRBV13 and TRBJ1-1; possible D gene TRBD1, 5 bases. CDR3 length: 17 residues. V lost 4 bases to trimming and J lost 2 bases, with 20 bases between them. Germline V gene lookup returns CDR1 PRHDT and CDR2 FYEKMQ (reference sequence). This CDR3 is CASSSPQGRKPNTEAFF. CDR3 DNA sequence: TGTGCCAGCAGCTCCCCCCAGGGTAGGAAACCCAACACTGAAGCTTTCTTT.

This clone came up a few times. The chain recombines TRBV11-2 with TRBJ2-3; D unresolved. Trimming shortened V by 3 bases and J by 1 base, and 8 bases separated the two germline ends. Germline V lookup: CDR1 SGHAT, CDR2 FQNNGV. The CDR3 is made up of 14 amino acids. CDR3 amino acids: CASSLAFGTDTQYF. CDR3 DNA sequence: TGTGCCAGCAGCTTGGCCTTTGGCACAGATACGCAGTATTTT. Combining the CDR3 with reference TRBV11-2 and TRBJ2-3 gives the whole variable domain EAGVAQSPRYKIIEKRQSVAFWCNPISGHATLYWYQQILGQGPKLLIQFQNNGVVDDSQLPKDRFSAERLKGVDSTLKIQPAKLEDSAVYLCASSLAFGTDTQYFGPGTRLTVL.

V is TRBV5-1 and J is TRBJ2-7, with D perhaps assigned TRBD1 or TRBD2 (5 bases each). V gave up 3 bases and J gave up 5 bases, with 18 bases separating them. The CDR3 covers 15 residues. Looked up from germline, CDR1 is SGHRS and CDR2 is YFSETQ. CDR3 sequence: CASSSRVGTTDEQYF. The CDR3 DNA is TGCGCCAGCAGCTCTAGAGTCGGGACGACGGACGAGCAGTACTTC.

DNA of the CDR3: TGTGCCTGGAGCCCAACCGGGGGGGGATTTGGAAACACCATATATTTT. It yields the protein CAWSPTGGGFGNTIYF. The chain carries TRBV30 and TRBJ1-3; TRBD1 is a possible D gene (5 bases). V lost 3 bases and J lost 3, with 18 bases in between. This CDR3 has 16 amino acids. CDR1 and CDR2 (germline): GTSNPN, SVGIG (reference sequence).

The rearrangement uses TRBV30 and TRBJ1-2; 7 bases fit TRBD1. V shed 2 bases and J 12 bases; nucleotides not matched to a gene: 15. In germline, CDR1 is GTSNPN, CDR2 SVGIG (reference sequence). The CDR3 runs 14 residues. The CDR3 nucleotides read TGTGCCTGGAGTCCAGGGGGTAATAATTACTTCGACACCTTC. Its protein product is CAWSPGGNNYFDTF.

V usage is TRBV7-2 and J usage is TRBJ2-6; no reliable D call. V lost 6 bases and J 0 bases, leaving 9 bases between the germline ends. Germline V CDR1 and CDR2: SGHTA, FQGNSA. CDR3 length: 15 residues. As DNA, the CDR3 is TGTGCCAGCAGTGGAATGCGCTCTGGGGCCAACGTCCTGACTTTC. It specifies CASSGMRSGANVLTF.

The table lists this clone with a few counts. The genes are TRBV6-1 and TRBJ2-7, with D unresolved. The V end lost 6 bases, the J end lost 1 base, and 10 bases lay between the germline ends. CDR1 and CDR2 from the germline V gene are MNHNS and SASEGT. The CDR3 has 13 residues. CDR3: CASRSPFSYEQYF. In DNA, the CDR3 is TGTGCCAGCAGATCCCCCTTTTCCTACGAGCAGTACTTC.

The J gene is TRBJ1-1, the V gene TRBV5-1, with 7 bases fitting TRBD1. V lost 6 bases and J lost 3; bases outside the gene matches: 8. CDR3 length: 14 residues. Germline V gene lookup returns CDR1 SGHRS and CDR2 YFSETQ. The CDR3 protein is CASNRQGRDTEAFF. CDR3 nucleotides: TGCGCCAGCAACCGACAGGGTAGGGACACTGAAGCTTTCTTT. Complete variable domain (other parts from reference TRBV5-1 and TRBJ1-1): KAGVTQTPRYLIKTRGQQVTLSCSPISGHRSVSWYQQTPGQGLQFLFEYFSETQRNKGNFPGRFSGRQFSNSRSEMNVSTLELGDSALYLCASNRQGRDTEAFFGQGTRLTVV.

Only a few counts were recorded for this clone. The rearrangement links TRBV6-1 to TRBJ1-1; tentatively, D is TRBD1 (5 bases). Trimming took off 6 bases at V and 6 bases at J, with 14 bases between the two ends. Per the germline V gene, CDR1 is MNHNS and CDR2 is SASEGT. This CDR3 is built from 13 residues. The DNA of the CDR3 is TGTGCCAGCAGGTCTCGGGGGTTCCCTGAAGCTTTCTTT. It codes for CASRSRGFPEAFF.

This clone was observed a few times. The chain has TRBV5-6 and TRBJ2-7; 10 bases fit TRBD2. From germline, CDR1 is SGHDT and CDR2 YYEEEE. With 4 bases clipped from V and 0 bases from J, the junction kept 13 bases outside the gene matches. CDR3 length: 18 amino acids. CDR3 protein: CASSRWTSGSLSSYEQYF. The CDR3 nucleotides are TGTGCCAGCAGCCGATGGACTAGCGGATCCCTCAGCTCCTACGAGCAGTACTTC.

A single count supports this clone. The chain recombines TRBV21-1 with TRBJ2-1; TRBD2, the table's D call, was not compared with the DNA. TRBV21-1 is termed a pseudogene. The CDR3 spans 15 residues. Here the CDR3 DNA reads TGTGCCAGCAGCAAAGCGCCCGGACTAGTCAATGAGCAGTTCTTC. This translates into CASSKAPGLVNEQFF.

The chain joins TRBV4-2 to TRBJ2-7; D remains ambiguous. V lost 0 bases to trimming and J lost 3 bases, with 6 bases between them. The CDR3 loop spans 13 amino acids. Germline CDR1 LGHNA, CDR2 YNFKEQ. CDR3 sequence: CASSQDLVYEQYF. The DNA for the CDR3 is TGTGCCAGCAGCCAAGATCTGGTCTACGAGCAGTACTTC.

This clone came up a few times. The sample holds other DNA sequences that translate to the same CDR3. The genes are TRBV9 and TRBJ2-2; D unclear. V was cut by 0 bases and J by 4 bases, with 4 bases left in between. The CDR3 is 13 residues long. Germline CDR1 is SGDLS and CDR2 is YYNGEE. CDR3 DNA sequence: TGTGCCAGCAGCGTAGTCGGCACCGGGGAGCTGTTTTTT. Amino acids: CASSVVGTGELFF.

By share of the sample, this clone is medium-sized. The CDR3 protein is CASSSSGDTGELFF. The CDR3 nucleotides read TGTGCCAGCAGTTCTTCAGGGGACACCGGGGAGCTGTTTTTT. This rearrangement joins TRBV6-5 to TRBJ2-2, with D tentatively TRBD1 (6 bases). Trimming cost V 4 bases and J 3 bases, with 9 bases left between them. There are 14 residues in the CDR3. Germline V gives CDR1 MNHEY, CDR2 SVGAGI.

This chain links TRBV25-1 with TRBJ2-1; D remains unclear. V was cut by 2 bases and J by 7 bases, with 3 bases left in between. Germline CDR1 and CDR2: MGHDK and SYGVNS. The CDR3 runs to 11 residues. The CDR3 bases are TGTGCCAGCAGTGAAACGAATGAGCAGTTCTTC. Translating gives CASSETNEQFF.

This chain connects TRBV14 to TRBJ1-1, with a weak D call TRBD1 (5 bases). The germline CDR1 and CDR2 sequences are SGHDN and FVKESK. The length of the CDR3 is 13 residues. The V end lost 5 bases, the J end lost 8 bases, and 15 bases lay between the germline ends. The CDR3 bases are TGTGCCAGCAGCTCAACGAAGGGGCTAGAAGCTTTCTTT. Encoded protein: CASSSTKGLEAFF. The full variable domain, in which reference TRBV14 and TRBJ1-1 provide the parts outside the CDR3, is EAGVTQFPSHSVIEKGQTVTLRCDPISGHDNLYWYRRVMGKEIKFLLHFVKESKQDESGMPNNRFLAERTGGTYSTLKVQPAELEDSGVYFCASSSTKGLEAFFGQGTRLTVV.

The chain combines TRBV6-5 with TRBJ1-5, with TRBD1 identical over 7 bases. The CDR3 is 13 residues long. Losses at the gene ends were 8 bases for V and 4 bases for J; bases not matched to a gene: 5. Looked up from germline, CDR1 is MNHEY and CDR2 is SVGAGI. The CDR3 is CASGGTANQPQHF. CDR3 nucleotide sequence: TGTGCCAGCGGAGGGACAGCAAATCAGCCCCAGCATTTT.

This chain links TRBV28 with TRBJ1-2; TRBD1 matches at 7 bases. This CDR3 spans 16 amino acids. V lost 3 bases and J lost 7; bases outside the gene matches: 14. Germline V gene data show CDR1 as MDHEN and CDR2 as SYDVKM. In nucleotides, the CDR3 is TGTGCCAGCAGTTTTGTGGAGGGGGCGCTTTATGTTGGCTACACCTTC. Translated: CASSFVEGALYVGYTF.

The J gene is TRBJ2-7, the V gene TRBV5-6; D perhaps matches TRBD2 (7 bases). Germline V gene sequence: CDR1 SGHDT, CDR2 YYEEEE. The CDR3 consists of 15 residues. Trimming removed 0 bases from V and 3 bases from J, with 13 bases in between. The CDR3 nucleotides read TGTGCCAGCAGCTTGGACGCGGGGGCGCGCTACGAGCAGTACTTC. Its translation is CASSLDAGARYEQYF.

This clone was seen once. V gene TRBV6-5 combines with J gene TRBJ2-1; D is unresolved. The CDR3 sequence is 14 residues long. V lost 8 bases, J lost 0 bases, and 11 bases lay in between. Germline V gene lookup returns CDR1 MNHEY and CDR2 SVGAGI. The CDR3 sequence is CASGSGSSYNEQFF. CDR3 coding DNA: TGTGCCAGCGGTTCGGGTAGCTCCTACAATGAGCAGTTCTTC.